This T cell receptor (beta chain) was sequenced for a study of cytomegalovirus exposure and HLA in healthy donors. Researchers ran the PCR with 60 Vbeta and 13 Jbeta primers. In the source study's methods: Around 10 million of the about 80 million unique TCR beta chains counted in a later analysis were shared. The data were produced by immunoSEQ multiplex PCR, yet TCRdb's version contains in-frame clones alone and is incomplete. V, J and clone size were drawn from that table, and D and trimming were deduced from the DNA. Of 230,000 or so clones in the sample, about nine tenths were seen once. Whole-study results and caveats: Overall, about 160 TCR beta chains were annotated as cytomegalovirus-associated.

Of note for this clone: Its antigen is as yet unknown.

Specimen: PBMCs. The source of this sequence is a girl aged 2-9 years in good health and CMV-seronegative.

The chain's CDR3 is CASSVVSQLDRGGEDTEAFF. DNA for the CDR3: TGTGCCAGCAGCGTAGTTTCGCAGTTGGACAGGGGCGGGGAGGACACTGAAGCTTTCTTT. J is TRBJ1-1 and V is TRBV9, with 9 bases identical to TRBD1. Trimming took 0 bases from V and 3 from J; bases not matched to a gene: 18. The CDR3 runs 20 residues. The germline CDR1 and CDR2 sequences are SGDLS and YYNGEE.